This entry concerns a single TCR beta chain. The sample is drawn from a study of blood T cell repertoires in COVID-19. Germline CDR1 reads MGHRA; CDR2 reads YSYEKL. V lost 6 bases, J lost 4 bases, and 9 bases stayed unmatched. This CDR3 has 15 residues. The table came from immunoSEQ multiplex PCR; TCRdb's copy has only in-frame clones and leaves some out. Of about 330,000 clones listed, about nine tenths were seen once; the top ten hold less than 11%. The TCR originated in a woman aged 18 to 35 who had recovered from COVID-19. The chain recombines TRBV4-1 with TRBJ2-7, with 10 bases that match TRBD1. Sequencing was carried out using PBMCs or T cells enriched from blood (not recorded which). The CDR3 DNA follows: TGCGCCAGCAGTCGCCCCGGGACAGGGGATTACGAGCAGTACTTC. Its protein product is CASSRPGTGDYEQYF.